These 8 T cell receptor beta chains came from one sample sequenced in a study of T cell changes during pregnancy in multiple sclerosis. Sequenced by immunoSEQ multiplex PCR; TCRdb stores in-frame clones only, minus some. The data show 30,000 to 35,000 clones, about 91% seen once. The sample in question was CD8+ T cells from peripheral blood mononuclear cells, obtained in the second trimester of pregnancy. The receptors here all came from a female donor with multiple sclerosis, enrolled in a pregnancy study.

The rearrangement links TRBV7-3 to TRBJ2-1; 9 nucleotides line up with TRBD2. The CDR3 length is 16 residues. With V trimmed by 5 bases and J by 5 bases, 10 bases remained unmatched. Germline values: CDR1 SGHTA, CDR2 FQGTGA. In DNA, the CDR3 is TGTGCCAGCAGCGAGTCCGGGACTAGCAACAACAATGAGCAGTTCTTC. Translated: CASSESGTSNNNEQFF.

The V and J genes are TRBV4-3 and TRBJ1-3, with D unclear. CDR1 and CDR2 from the germline V gene are LGHNA and YSLEER. This CDR3 region has 11 residues. V shed 8 bases and J shed 4 bases, with 6 bases lying between them. The CDR3 reads CASRGGNTIYF. As DNA, the CDR3 is TGCGCCAGCCGCGGGGGAAACACCATATATTTT.

This rearrangement joins TRBV25-1 to TRBJ2-2; perhaps TRBD1 as D (6 bases). The V and J ends lost 6 bases and 3 bases respectively, with 14 bases between them. The CDR3 sequence is 15 residues long. Germline loops: CDR1 MGHDK, CDR2 SYGVNS. As DNA, the CDR3 is TGTGCCAGCAGGATGGGGGACAAGCACACCGGGGAGCTGTTTTTT. Residues: CASRMGDKHTGELFF. Full variable domain (missing parts from reference TRBV25-1 and TRBJ2-2): EADIYQTPRYLVIGTGKKITLECSQTMGHDKMYWYQQDPGMELHLIHYSYGVNSTEKGDLSSESTVSRIRTEHFPLTLESARPSHTSQYLCASRMGDKHTGELFFGEGSRLTVL.

The chain couples TRBV27 to TRBJ1-5, with D possibly being TRBD1 (5 bases). Germline CDR1 reads MNHEY; CDR2 reads SMNVEV (reference sequence). The V end was cut by 4 bases, the J end by 3 bases, with 13 bases between. The CDR3 sequence is 15 residues long. In DNA form, the CDR3 reads TGTGCCAGCAGTTGGGGGGGAAGAAACAATCAGCCCCAGCATTTT. This translates into CASSWGGRNNQPQHF.

This clone was seen a single time. V usage is TRBV4-2 and J usage is TRBJ2-1; 7 bases are shared with TRBD1. The CDR3 loop spans 13 amino acids. V lost 4 bases to trimming and J lost 4 bases; unmatched junction nucleotides: 1. Germline CDR1 reads LGHNA; CDR2 reads YNFKEQ. CDR3 nucleotides: TGTGCCAGCAGCCCGGGACAGTACAATGAGCAGTTCTTC. It encodes CASSPGQYNEQFF.

The J gene is TRBJ2-1, the V gene TRBV9; D remains ambiguous. The CDR3 is 11 residues long. Trimming shortened V by 4 bases and J by 6 bases, and 5 bases separated the two germline ends. Germline V gene data show CDR1 as SGDLS and CDR2 as YYNGEE. The CDR3 region is CASSSLNEQFF. The CDR3 region has the DNA TGTGCCAGCAGCTCTCTCAATGAGCAGTTCTTC. Looking up the rest from reference TRBV9 and TRBJ2-1 gives the full variable domain: DSGVTQTPKHLITATGQRVTLRCSPRSGDLSVYWYQQSLDQGLQFLIQYYNGEERAKGNILERFSAQQFPDLHSELNLSSLELGDSALYFCASSSLNEQFFGPGTRLTVL.

The chain carries TRBV27 and TRBJ2-1; D is possibly TRBD2 (6 bases). V was pared by 5 bases and J by 14 bases, with 16 bases between. This CDR3 has 12 residues. Looked up from germline, CDR1 is MNHEY and CDR2 is SMNVEV (reference sequence). CDR3 loop: CASSPLRGWEFF. CDR3 in DNA: TGTGCCAGCAGTCCGCTCCGGGGGTGGGAGTTCTTC.

The rearrangement joins TRBV19 to TRBJ1-2; D is ambiguous. CDR3 length: 14 residues. Trimming cost V 2 bases and J 8 bases, with 15 bases left between them. The germline V gene has CDR1 LNHDA and CDR2 SQIVND (reference sequence). This CDR3 reads CASSIREGTRGYTF. The DNA for the CDR3 is TGTGCCAGTAGTATAAGAGAGGGCACAAGGGGCTACACCTTC.